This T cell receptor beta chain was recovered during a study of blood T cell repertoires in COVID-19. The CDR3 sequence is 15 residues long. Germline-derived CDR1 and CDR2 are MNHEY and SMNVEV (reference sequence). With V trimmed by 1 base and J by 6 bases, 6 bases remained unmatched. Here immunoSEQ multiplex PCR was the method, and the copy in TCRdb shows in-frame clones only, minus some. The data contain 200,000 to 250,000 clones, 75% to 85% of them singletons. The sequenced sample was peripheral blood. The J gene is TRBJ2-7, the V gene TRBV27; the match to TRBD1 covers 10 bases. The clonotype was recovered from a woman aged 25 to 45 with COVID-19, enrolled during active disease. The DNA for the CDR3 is TGTGCCAGCAGTTTATTGGGACAGGGGACCCTCGAGCAGTACTTC. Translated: CASSLLGQGTLEQYF.